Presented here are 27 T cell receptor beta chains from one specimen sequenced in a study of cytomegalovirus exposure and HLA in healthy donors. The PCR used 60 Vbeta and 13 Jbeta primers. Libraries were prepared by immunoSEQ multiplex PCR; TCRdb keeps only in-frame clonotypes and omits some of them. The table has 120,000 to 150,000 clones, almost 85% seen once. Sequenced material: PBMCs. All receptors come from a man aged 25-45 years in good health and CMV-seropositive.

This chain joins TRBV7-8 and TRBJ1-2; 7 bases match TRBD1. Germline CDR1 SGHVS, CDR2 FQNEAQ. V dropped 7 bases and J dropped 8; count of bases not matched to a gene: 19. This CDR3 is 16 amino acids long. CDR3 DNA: TGTGCCAGCACTTTACAACAGGGGTACGCGGACATCGGCTACACCTTC. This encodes CASTLQQGYADIGYTF.

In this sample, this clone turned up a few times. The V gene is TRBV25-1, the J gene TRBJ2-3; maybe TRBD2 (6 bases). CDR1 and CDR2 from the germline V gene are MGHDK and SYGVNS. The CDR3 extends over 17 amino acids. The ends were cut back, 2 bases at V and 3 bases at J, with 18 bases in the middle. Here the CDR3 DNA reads TGTGCCAGCAGTGAACCCGGGCCCTGGGAGGCAACAGATACGCAGTATTTT. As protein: CASSEPGPWEATDTQYF.

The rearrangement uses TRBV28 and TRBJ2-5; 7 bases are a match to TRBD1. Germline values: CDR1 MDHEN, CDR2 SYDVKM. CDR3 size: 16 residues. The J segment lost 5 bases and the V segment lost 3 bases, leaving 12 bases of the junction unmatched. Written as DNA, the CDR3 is TGTGCCAGCAGTTTTATTGACAGGGTCCAAAGGGAGACCCAGTACTTC. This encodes CASSFIDRVQRETQYF. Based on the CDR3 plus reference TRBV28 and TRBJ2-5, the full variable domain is DVKVTQSSRYLVKRTGEKVFLECVQDMDHENMFWYRQDPGLGLRLIYFSYDVKMKEKGDIPEGYSVSREKKERFSLILESASTNQTSMYLCASSFIDRVQRETQYFGPGTRLLVL.

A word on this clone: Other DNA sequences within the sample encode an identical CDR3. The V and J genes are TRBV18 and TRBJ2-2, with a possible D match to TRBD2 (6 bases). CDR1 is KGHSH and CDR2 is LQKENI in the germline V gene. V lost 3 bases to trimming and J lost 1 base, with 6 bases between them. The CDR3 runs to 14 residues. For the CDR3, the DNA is TGTGCCAGCTCACCGGGACTGAACACCGGGGAGCTGTTTTTT. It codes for CASSPGLNTGELFF.

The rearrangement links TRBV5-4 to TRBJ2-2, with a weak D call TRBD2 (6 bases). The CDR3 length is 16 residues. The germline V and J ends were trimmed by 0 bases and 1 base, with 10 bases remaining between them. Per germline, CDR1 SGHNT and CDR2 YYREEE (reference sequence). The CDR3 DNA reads TGTGCCAGCAGCTTGGGGGGACTGCTGAACACCGGGGAGCTGTTTTTT. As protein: CASSLGGLLNTGELFF.

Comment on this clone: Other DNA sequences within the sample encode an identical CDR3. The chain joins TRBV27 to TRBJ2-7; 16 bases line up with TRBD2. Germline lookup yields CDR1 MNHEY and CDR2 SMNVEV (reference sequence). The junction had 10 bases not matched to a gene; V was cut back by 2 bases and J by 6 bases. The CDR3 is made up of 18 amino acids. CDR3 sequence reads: CASSLGTSGRDTLGEQYF. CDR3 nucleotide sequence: TGTGCCAGCAGTTTAGGGACTAGCGGGAGGGATACTCTGGGCGAGCAGTACTTC.

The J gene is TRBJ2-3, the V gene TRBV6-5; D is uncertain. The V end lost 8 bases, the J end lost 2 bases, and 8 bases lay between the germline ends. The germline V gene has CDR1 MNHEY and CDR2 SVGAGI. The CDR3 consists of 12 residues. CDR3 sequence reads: CASGPNTDTQYF. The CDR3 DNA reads TGTGCCAGCGGCCCAAACACAGATACGCAGTATTTT.

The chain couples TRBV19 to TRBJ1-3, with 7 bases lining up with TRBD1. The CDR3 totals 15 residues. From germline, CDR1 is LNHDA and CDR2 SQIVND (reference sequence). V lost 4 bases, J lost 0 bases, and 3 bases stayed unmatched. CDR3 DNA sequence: TGTGCCAGTAGTACGCGACAGGGCTCTGGAAACACCATATATTTT. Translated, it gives CASSTRQGSGNTIYF.

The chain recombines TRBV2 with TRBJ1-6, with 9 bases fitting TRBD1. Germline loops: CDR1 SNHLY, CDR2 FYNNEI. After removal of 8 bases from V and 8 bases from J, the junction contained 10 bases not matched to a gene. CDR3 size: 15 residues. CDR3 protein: CASRSFRTGDSPLHF. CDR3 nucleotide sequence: TGTGCCAGCCGATCTTTCAGGACAGGGGATTCACCCCTCCACTTT.

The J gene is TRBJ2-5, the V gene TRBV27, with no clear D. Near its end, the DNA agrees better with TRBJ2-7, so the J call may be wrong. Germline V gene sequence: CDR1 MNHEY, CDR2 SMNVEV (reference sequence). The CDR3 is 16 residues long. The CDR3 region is CASSWISSGPAYEQYF. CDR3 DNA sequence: TGTGCCAGCAGCTGGATTTCGAGTGGGCCCGCCTACGAGCAGTACTTC.

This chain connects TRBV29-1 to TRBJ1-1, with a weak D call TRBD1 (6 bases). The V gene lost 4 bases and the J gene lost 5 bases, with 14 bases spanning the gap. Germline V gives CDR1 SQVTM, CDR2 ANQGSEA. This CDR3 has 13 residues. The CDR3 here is CSVAGQYETEAFF. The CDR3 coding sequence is TGCAGCGTTGCCGGACAGTATGAAACTGAAGCTTTCTTT.

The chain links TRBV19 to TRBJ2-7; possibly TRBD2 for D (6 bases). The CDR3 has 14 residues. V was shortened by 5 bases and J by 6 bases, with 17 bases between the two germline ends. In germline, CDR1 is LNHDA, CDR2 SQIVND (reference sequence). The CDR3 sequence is CASSPWGTSGEQYF. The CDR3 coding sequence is TGTGCCAGTAGTCCCTGGGGGACTTCGGGCGAGCAGTACTTC.

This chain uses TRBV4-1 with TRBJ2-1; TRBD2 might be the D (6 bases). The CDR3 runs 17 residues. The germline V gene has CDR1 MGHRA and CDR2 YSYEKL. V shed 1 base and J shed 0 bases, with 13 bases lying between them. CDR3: CASSQVGRGSSYNEQFF. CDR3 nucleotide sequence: TGCGCCAGCAGCCAAGTGGGGCGGGGCAGCTCCTACAATGAGCAGTTCTTC.

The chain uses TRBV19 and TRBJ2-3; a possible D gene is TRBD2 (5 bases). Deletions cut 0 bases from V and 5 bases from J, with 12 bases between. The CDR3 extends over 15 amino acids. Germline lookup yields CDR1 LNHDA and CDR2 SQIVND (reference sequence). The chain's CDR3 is CASSIDQFEGDTQYF. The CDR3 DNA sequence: TGTGCCAGTAGTATAGATCAATTTGAGGGAGATACGCAGTATTTT.

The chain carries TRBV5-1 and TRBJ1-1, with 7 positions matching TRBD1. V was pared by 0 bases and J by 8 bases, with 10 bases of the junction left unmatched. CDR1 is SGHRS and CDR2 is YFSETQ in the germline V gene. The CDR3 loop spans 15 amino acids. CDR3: CASSLDGTERDEAFF. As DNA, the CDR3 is TGCGCCAGCAGCTTGGATGGGACAGAAAGAGACGAAGCTTTCTTT. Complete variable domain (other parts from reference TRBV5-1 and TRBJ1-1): KAGVTQTPRYLIKTRGQQVTLSCSPISGHRSVSWYQQTPGQGLQFLFEYFSETQRNKGNFPGRFSGRQFSNSRSEMNVSTLELGDSALYLCASSLDGTERDEAFFGQGTRLTVV.

CDR3 nucleotides: TGTGCCAGCAGTGAAGCGCTTTTTACAGTCTATAATGAGCAGTTCTTC. The encoded protein is CASSEALFTVYNEQFF. This chain connects TRBV2 to TRBJ2-1; D is ambiguous. The CDR3 is 16 amino acids. The ends were cut back, 0 bases at V and 7 bases at J, with 16 bases in the middle. Germline V lookup: CDR1 SNHLY, CDR2 FYNNEI.

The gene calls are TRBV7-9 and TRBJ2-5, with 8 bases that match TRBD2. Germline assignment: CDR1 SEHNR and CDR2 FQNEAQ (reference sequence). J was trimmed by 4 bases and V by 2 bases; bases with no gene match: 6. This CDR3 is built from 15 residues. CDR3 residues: CASSLNSGVGETQYF. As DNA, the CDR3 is TGTGCCAGCAGCTTAAATAGCGGGGTGGGAGAGACCCAGTACTTC.

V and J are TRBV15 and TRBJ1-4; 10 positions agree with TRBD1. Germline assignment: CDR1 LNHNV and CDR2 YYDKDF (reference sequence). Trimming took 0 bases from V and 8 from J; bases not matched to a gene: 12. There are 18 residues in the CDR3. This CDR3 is CATSRDRRTGGDGEKLFF. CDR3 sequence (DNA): TGTGCCACCAGCAGAGATCGCAGGACAGGGGGAGATGGAGAAAAACTGTTTTTT.

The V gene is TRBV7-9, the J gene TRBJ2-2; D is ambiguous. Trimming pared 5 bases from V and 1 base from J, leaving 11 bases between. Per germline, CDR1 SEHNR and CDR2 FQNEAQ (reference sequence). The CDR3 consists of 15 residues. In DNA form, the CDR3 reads TGTGCCAGCAGCCACGAGTCCGGGAACACCGGGGAGCTGTTTTTT. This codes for CASSHESGNTGELFF.

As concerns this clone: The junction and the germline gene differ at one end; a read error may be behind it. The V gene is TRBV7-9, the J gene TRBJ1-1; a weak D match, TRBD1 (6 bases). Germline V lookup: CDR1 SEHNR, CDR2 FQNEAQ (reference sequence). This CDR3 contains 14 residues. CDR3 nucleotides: TGTGCCAGCAGCTTAGTTAGAGGGGGGGACCTACTTAACTTT. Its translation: CASSLVRGGDLLNF.

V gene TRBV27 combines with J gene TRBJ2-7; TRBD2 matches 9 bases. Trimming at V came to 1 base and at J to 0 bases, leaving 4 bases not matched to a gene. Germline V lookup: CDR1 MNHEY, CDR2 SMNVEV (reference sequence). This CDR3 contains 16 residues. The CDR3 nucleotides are TGTGCCAGCAGTTTATTGCGGGGGGGCCCCTCCTACGAGCAGTACTTC. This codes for CASSLLRGGPSYEQYF.

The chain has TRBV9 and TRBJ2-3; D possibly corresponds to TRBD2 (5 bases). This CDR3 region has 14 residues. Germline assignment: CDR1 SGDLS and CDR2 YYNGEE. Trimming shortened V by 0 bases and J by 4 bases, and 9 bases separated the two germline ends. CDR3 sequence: CASSVVGSADTQYF. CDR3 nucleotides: TGTGCCAGCAGCGTAGTGGGGAGTGCAGATACGCAGTATTTT.

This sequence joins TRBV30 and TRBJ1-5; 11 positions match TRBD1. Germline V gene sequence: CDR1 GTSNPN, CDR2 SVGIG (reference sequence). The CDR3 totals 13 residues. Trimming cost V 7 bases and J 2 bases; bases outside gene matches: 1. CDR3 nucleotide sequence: TGTGCCTCGGGACAGGGGGGCAATCAGCCCCAGCATTTT. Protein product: CASGQGGNQPQHF.

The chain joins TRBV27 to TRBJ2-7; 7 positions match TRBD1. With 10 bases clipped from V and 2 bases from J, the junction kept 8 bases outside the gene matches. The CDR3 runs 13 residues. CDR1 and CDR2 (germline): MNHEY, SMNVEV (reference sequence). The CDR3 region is CATRRGRPYEQYF. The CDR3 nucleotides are TGTGCCACCCGCAGGGGGAGACCCTACGAGCAGTACTTC.

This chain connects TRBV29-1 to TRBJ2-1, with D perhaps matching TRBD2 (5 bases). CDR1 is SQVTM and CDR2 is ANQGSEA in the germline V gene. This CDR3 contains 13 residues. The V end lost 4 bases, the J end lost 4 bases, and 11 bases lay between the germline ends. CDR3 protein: CSVVQDSYNEQFF. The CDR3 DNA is TGCAGCGTTGTCCAGGACTCTTACAATGAGCAGTTCTTC.

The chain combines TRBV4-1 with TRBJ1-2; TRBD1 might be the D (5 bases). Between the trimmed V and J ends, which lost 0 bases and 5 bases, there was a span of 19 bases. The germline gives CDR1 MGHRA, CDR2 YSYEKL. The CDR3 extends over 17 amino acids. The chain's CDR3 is CASSQDQTTRQSYGYTF. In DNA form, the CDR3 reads TGCGCCAGCAGCCAAGATCAAACCACAAGACAGTCATATGGCTACACCTTC.

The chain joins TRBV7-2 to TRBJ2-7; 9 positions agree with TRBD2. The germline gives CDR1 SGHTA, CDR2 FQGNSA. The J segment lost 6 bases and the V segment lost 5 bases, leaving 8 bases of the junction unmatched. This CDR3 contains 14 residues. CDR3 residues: CASSPVTSGREQYF. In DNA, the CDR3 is TGTGCCAGCAGCCCAGTGACTAGCGGTCGCGAGCAGTACTTC. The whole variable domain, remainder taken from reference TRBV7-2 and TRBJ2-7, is GAGVSQSPSNKVTEKGKDVELRCDPISGHTALYWYRQSLGQGLEFLIYFQGNSAPDKSGLPSDRFSAERTGGSVSTLTIQRTQQEDSAVYLCASSPVTSGREQYFGPGTRLTVT.